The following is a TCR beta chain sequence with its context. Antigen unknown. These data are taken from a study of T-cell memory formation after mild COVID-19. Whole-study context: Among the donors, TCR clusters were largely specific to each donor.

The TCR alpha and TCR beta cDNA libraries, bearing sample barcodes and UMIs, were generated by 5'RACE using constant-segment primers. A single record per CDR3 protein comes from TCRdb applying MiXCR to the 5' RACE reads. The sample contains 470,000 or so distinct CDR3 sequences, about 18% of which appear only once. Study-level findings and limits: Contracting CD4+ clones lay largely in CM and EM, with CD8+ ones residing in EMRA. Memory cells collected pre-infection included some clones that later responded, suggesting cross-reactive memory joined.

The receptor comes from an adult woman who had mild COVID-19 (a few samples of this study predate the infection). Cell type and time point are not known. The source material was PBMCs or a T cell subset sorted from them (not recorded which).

The CDR3 coding sequence is TGTGCCAGCAGCTTCAGCGATACAGGGGGTGAGCAGTACGTC. As protein: CASSFSDTGGEQYV. The V call is TRBV7-9, the J call TRBJ2-7; 8 nucleotides match TRBD1. The CDR3 sequence is 14 residues long. Germline V gives CDR1 SEHNR, CDR2 FQNEAQ (reference sequence). Trimming took 3 bases from V and 7 from J; bases not matched to a gene: 8.